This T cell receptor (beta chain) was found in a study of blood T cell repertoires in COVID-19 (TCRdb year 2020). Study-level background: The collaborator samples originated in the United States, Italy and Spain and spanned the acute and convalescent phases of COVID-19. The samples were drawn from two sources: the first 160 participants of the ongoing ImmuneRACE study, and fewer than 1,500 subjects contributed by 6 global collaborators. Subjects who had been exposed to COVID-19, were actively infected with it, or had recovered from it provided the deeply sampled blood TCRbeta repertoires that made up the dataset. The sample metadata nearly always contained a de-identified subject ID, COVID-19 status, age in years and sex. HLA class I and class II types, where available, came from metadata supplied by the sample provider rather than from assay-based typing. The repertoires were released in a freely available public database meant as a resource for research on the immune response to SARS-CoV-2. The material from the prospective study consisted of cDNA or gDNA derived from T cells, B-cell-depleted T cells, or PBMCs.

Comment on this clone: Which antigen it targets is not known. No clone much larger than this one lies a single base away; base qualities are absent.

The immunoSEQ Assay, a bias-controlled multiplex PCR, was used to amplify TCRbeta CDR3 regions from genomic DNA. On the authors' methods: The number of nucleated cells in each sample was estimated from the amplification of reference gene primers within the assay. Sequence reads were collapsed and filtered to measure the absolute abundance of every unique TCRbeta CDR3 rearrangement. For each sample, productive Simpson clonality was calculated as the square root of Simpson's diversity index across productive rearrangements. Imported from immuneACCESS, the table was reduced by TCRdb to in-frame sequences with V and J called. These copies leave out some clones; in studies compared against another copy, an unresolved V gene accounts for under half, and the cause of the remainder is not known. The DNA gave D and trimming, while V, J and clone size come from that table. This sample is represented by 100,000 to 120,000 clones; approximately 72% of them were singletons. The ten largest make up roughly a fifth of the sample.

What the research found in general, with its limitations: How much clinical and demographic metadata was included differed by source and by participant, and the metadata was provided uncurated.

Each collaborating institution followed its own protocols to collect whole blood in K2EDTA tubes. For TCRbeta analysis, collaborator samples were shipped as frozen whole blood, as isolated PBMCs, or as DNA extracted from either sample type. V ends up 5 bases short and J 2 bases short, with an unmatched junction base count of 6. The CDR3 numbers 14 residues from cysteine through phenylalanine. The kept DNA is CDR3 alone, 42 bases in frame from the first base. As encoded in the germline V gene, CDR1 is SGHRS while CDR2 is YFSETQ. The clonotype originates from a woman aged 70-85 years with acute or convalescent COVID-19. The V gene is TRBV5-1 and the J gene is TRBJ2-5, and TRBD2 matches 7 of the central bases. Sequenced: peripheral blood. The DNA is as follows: TGCGCCAGCAGGTTAATAGCGGGTCAAGAGACCCAGTACTTC. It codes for CASRLIAGQETQYF.